This is a list of T cell receptor beta chains from one sample in a study of T cells in Graves' hyperthyroidism and ophthalmopathy. TCRdb recomputed calls from the multiplex PCR reads with MiXCR, one row per CDR3 protein. The table records 600,000 or so distinct CDR3 sequences, over 12% of them present only once. Sequences were obtained from blood. These receptors were taken from a woman aged 18-29 years with Graves' ophthalmopathy. The CDR3 runs from the conserved cysteine through the conserved F or W. A D gene is named only where the DNA matches it firmly. Clone sizes are given selectively: once, few, many, or a class where the clone is expanded.

V	J	D	size	DNA	CDR3
TRBV12-3/TRBV12-4	TRBJ2-3	-	many	TGTGCCAGCAGTTTCGAGGGCTGGGGGGTGGATACGCAGTATTTT	CASSFEGWGVDTQYF
TRBV28	TRBJ1-6	TRBD1	many	TGTGCCAGCAGTTCCCACCGGGACAGAGCCTATTCACCCCTCCACTTT	CASSSHRDRAYSPLHF
TRBV10-3	TRBJ2-2	TRBD1	many	TGTGCCATCAGTGAGTCGACAGGGCACACCGGGGAGCTGTTTTTT	CAISESTGHTGELFF
TRBV6-6	TRBJ2-3	-	many	TGTGCCAGCAGTTACTCGCCGGACCGCACAGATACGCAGTATTTT	CASSYSPDRTDTQYF
TRBV9	TRBJ1-2	-	few	TGTGCCAGCAGCGTAGACGTTGGGAACTATGGCTACACCTTC	CASSVDVGNYGYTF
TRBV7-9	TRBJ1-3	TRBD1	few	TGTGCCAGCAGCGTAGGCAGGGGGAGCTCTGGAAACACCATATATTTT	CASSVGRGSSGNTIYF
TRBV2	TRBJ2-7	TRBD1	many	TGTGCCAGCACATACCACTTTGACAGGGGGCGCGAGCAGTACTTC	CASTYHFDRGREQYF
TRBV28	TRBJ2-1	-	many	TGTGCCAGCAGATCCCGAATTATCCTCGACAGCAGCTCCTACAATGAGCAGTTCTTC	CASRSRIILDSSSYNEQFF
TRBV7-2	TRBJ2-4	-	-	TGTGCCAGCCTACAGGGGGGGGTGGGAGCCAAAAACATTCAGTACTTC	CASLQGGVGAKNIQYF
TRBV3-1	TRBJ2-1	TRBD2	few	TGTGCCAGCAGCCAAGCGGACGCCGGACTAGCGGAGTACAATGAGCAGTTCTTC	CASSQADAGLAEYNEQFF
TRBV6-2/TRBV6-3	TRBJ2-3	-	few	TGTGCCAGCAGTTACTCGATAGGGGGGAGAAGCACAGATACGCAGTATTTT	CASSYSIGGRSTDTQYF
TRBV6-1	TRBJ2-1	TRBD2	many	TGTGCCAGCAGGCCCATAGCGGGCAAGCAGTTCTTC	CASRPIAGKQFF
TRBV19	TRBJ1-2	TRBD1	-	TGTGCCAGTAGTATGCAACAGGGGGCCCTTAACTATGGCTACACCTTC	CASSMQQGALNYGYTF
TRBV6-8	TRBJ1-1	-	many	TGTGCCAGCAGTTACCCACAGGGTCAAGCTTTCTTT	CASSYPQGQAFF
TRBV19	TRBJ2-2	-	few	TGTGCCAGTAGTCCCCATCTTACCGGGGAGCTGTTTTTT	CASSPHLTGELFF
TRBV20-1	TRBJ2-7	-	few	TGCAGTGCCCAAACCCAGGGAGAGCAGTACTTC	CSAQTQGEQYF
TRBV6-2/TRBV6-3	TRBJ2-2	-	many	TGTGCCAGCAGCAAAACAGGGAACACCGGGGAGCTGTTTTTT	CASSKTGNTGELFF
TRBV5-8	TRBJ2-3	-	many	TGTGCCAGCAGCTTGGGAACAGATACTAGCACAGATACGCAGTATTTT	CASSLGTDTSTDTQYF
TRBV2	TRBJ2-3	-	many	TGTGCCAGCAAGGACCGAATAGGCACAGATACGCAGTATTTT	CASKDRIGTDTQYF
TRBV7-2	TRBJ1-6	-	many	TGTGCCAGCAGTTTCAGAAATTCACCCCTCCACTTT	CASSFRNSPLHF
TRBV30	TRBJ2-2	-	many	TGTGCCTGGCAATTTACCACCGGGGAGCTGTTTTTT	CAWQFTTGELFF
TRBV7-2	TRBJ1-5	-	many	TGTGCCAGCAGCTTAGTAATGGGGAGGAATCAGCCCCAGCATTTT	CASSLVMGRNQPQHF
TRBV28	TRBJ1-4	-	many	TGTGCCAGCAGTTTATCTGGGCCCTTTAATGAAAAACTGTTTTTT	CASSLSGPFNEKLFF
TRBV6-1	TRBJ1-2	TRBD1	few	TGTGCCAGCCTGGGACAGCAAAGCGGCTATGGCTACACCTTC	CASLGQQSGYGYTF
TRBV28	TRBJ2-7	TRBD1	-	TGTGCCAGCAGCGCGGACAGGGGCACGGGCTACGAGCAGTACTTC	CASSADRGTGYEQYF
TRBV2	TRBJ1-2	TRBD1	few	TGTGCCACCAGTGATCGGACAGGTTTTGGCCTCTATGGCTACACCTTC	CATSDRTGFGLYGYTF
TRBV20-1	TRBJ1-5	TRBD1	many	TGCAGTGCCACGGACAGGATGGATCAGCCCCAGCATTTT	CSATDRMDQPQHF
TRBV9	TRBJ2-1	-	-	TGTGCCAGCAGCGTAGCCGCGCGGCGCTACAATGAGCAGTTCTTC	CASSVAARRYNEQFF
TRBV24-1	TRBJ2-5	TRBD1	few	TGTGCCACCAGTGGATCTCATACAGGGGGGGAGACCCAGTACTTC	CATSGSHTGGETQYF
TRBV5-5	TRBJ1-2	-	many	TGTGCCAGCAGCTTGTCTGGGCTGGGTGGCTACACCTTC	CASSLSGLGGYTF
TRBV19	TRBJ2-7	-	-	TGTGCCAGTAGTAAACAGAACGAGCAGTACTTC	CASSKQNEQYF
TRBV7-9	TRBJ2-1	TRBD1	-	TGTGCCAGCAGCCCGGGGACAGGGGTCTCCTACAATGAGCAGTTCTTC	CASSPGTGVSYNEQFF
TRBV29-1	TRBJ2-7	TRBD2	many	TGCAGCGTTGAAGATCAAGCCGGACTAGCGGGAGTCTACGAGCAGTACTTC	CSVEDQAGLAGVYEQYF
TRBV9	TRBJ2-5	TRBD1	-	TGTGCCAGCAGCGGGACGACAGGGGCAGAGACCCAGTACTTC	CASSGTTGAETQYF
TRBV6-1	TRBJ1-2	-	few	TGTGCCAGCAGTGAAGCCATCGTTGGGGGGTCCCTTAACTATGGCTACACCTTC	CASSEAIVGGSLNYGYTF
TRBV12-3/TRBV12-4	TRBJ1-2	-	-	TGTGCCAGCAGTAACAGGCCTAACTATGGCTACACCTTC	CASSNRPNYGYTF
TRBV7-2	TRBJ2-1	TRBD1	many	TGTGCCAGCAGCTTAAACACAGGGGAATTTGTGAATGAGCAGTTCTTC	CASSLNTGEFVNEQFF
TRBV20-1	TRBJ2-3	TRBD2	many	TGCAGTGCTGTGAACCCTAGCGGGAGTTGGGATACGCAGTATTTT	CSAVNPSGSWDTQYF
TRBV27	TRBJ1-2	-	many	TGTGCCAGCAGTTCCTGGACAGCCTCGGGCTACACCTTC	CASSSWTASGYTF